The next 30 T cell receptor beta chains were all read from a single sample in a study of shared clonotypes between healthy human individuals. This table comes from immunoSEQ multiplex PCR, and its TCRdb copy is limited to in-frame clones, with some not included. Among roughly 2.6 million clones listed, over 85% were seen once. The source material was naive CD4+ T cells sorted from blood. As to subset: CD45RA+ positively selected. The source of these receptors is a man between 18 and 29 years old in good health.

The rearrangement links TRBV28 to TRBJ1-4, with D hard to call. V dropped 1 base and J dropped 8 bases, with 20 bases sitting between them. This CDR3 contains 17 residues. Per the germline V gene, CDR1 is MDHEN and CDR2 is SYDVKM. For the CDR3, the DNA is TGTGCCAGCAGTTTATCTCCCTCGGGGTTATGGAGCGAAAAACTGTTTTTT. This translates into CASSLSPSGLWSEKLFF.

J is TRBJ1-4 and V is TRBV10-3; perhaps TRBD1 as D (5 bases). The CDR3 spans 14 residues. Per the germline V gene, CDR1 is ENHRY and CDR2 is SYGVKD. V lost 2 bases, J lost 8 bases, and 12 bases lay in between. In nucleotides, the CDR3 is TGTGCCATCAGTGAGGGGGGATTAGGGGAAAAACTGTTTTTT. Residues: CAISEGGLGEKLFF.

The rearrangement uses TRBV10-1 and TRBJ1-5; D unresolved. Trimming stripped 0 bases from V and 6 bases from J, with 3 bases between. CDR3 size: 12 residues. Germline loops: CDR1 WNHNN, CDR2 SYGVQD (reference sequence). For the CDR3, the DNA is TGCGCCAGCAGTGAGTCTAGTCAGCCCCAGCATTTT. Protein sequence: CASSESSQPQHF.

There are a few counts of this clone. This chain links TRBV2 with TRBJ1-5; D possibly corresponds to TRBD1 (5 bases). The V gene lost 6 bases and the J gene lost 5 bases, with 17 bases spanning the gap. Germline V gives CDR1 SNHLY, CDR2 FYNNEI. This CDR3 has 15 amino acids. CDR3 DNA: TGTGCCAGCAGAGGAGGACAAGGGCAGGATCAGCCCCAGCATTTT. It is translated as CASRGGQGQDQPQHF.

The chain links TRBV28 to TRBJ2-7; D gene uncertain. The V and J ends lost 7 bases and 2 bases respectively, with 6 bases between them. The CDR3 consists of 11 residues. Germline values: CDR1 MDHEN, CDR2 SYDVKM. The CDR3 region has the DNA TGTGCCAGCAACGCGGCCTACGAGCAGTACTTC. It is translated as CASNAAYEQYF. Filled out from reference TRBV28 and TRBJ2-7, the complete variable domain reads DVKVTQSSRYLVKRTGEKVFLECVQDMDHENMFWYRQDPGLGLRLIYFSYDVKMKEKGDIPEGYSVSREKKERFSLILESASTNQTSMYLCASNAAYEQYFGPGTRLTVT.

This chain connects TRBV30 to TRBJ2-7; 7 nucleotides agree with TRBD1. CDR3 length equals 14 residues. V dropped 2 bases and J dropped 5; count of bases not matched to a gene: 9. CDR1 and CDR2 (germline): GTSNPN, SVGIG (reference sequence). The CDR3 protein is CAWSPRLTGHEQYF. CDR3 in DNA: TGTGCCTGGAGTCCCCGCCTGACAGGGCACGAGCAGTACTTC.

V gene TRBV7-3 combines with J gene TRBJ1-2; possibly TRBD1 for D (5 bases). This CDR3 spans 15 amino acids. Germline CDR1 is SGHTA and CDR2 is FQGTGA. V lost 2 bases to trimming and J lost 4 bases, with 14 bases between them. The CDR3 DNA reads TGTGCCAGCAGCTTAGACTCAGGCGGGACCTATGGCTACACCTTC. The encoded protein is CASSLDSGGTYGYTF.

The count of this clone is one. The chain has TRBV4-1 and TRBJ1-2; D not resolved. Germline loops: CDR1 MGHRA, CDR2 YSYEKL. V shed 0 bases and J shed 4 bases, with 9 bases lying between them. The CDR3 has 14 amino acids. DNA for the CDR3: TGCGCCAGCAGCCAAGATACCCAATTCTATGGCTACACCTTC. It is translated as CASSQDTQFYGYTF.

This chain connects TRBV18 to TRBJ1-5; a weak D match, TRBD1 (5 bases). V lost 3 bases and J 2 bases, leaving 14 bases between the germline ends. The CDR3 covers 16 residues. From germline, CDR1 is KGHSH and CDR2 LQKENI. CDR3: CASSPGKLGGNQPQHF. The CDR3 nucleotides read TGTGCCAGCTCACCCGGCAAGTTGGGGGGCAATCAGCCCCAGCATTTT.

The rearrangement joins TRBV10-3 to TRBJ2-5; a weak D match, TRBD2 (6 bases). The germline V gene has CDR1 ENHRY and CDR2 SYGVKD. Trimming took off 2 bases at V and 2 bases at J, with 12 bases between the two ends. This CDR3 contains 15 residues. This CDR3 reads CAISEMGSGQETQYF. The CDR3 bases are TGTGCCATCAGTGAGATGGGTAGCGGACAAGAGACCCAGTACTTC.

The V and J genes are TRBV5-1 and TRBJ1-1, with 8 bases aligning to TRBD1. CDR1 SGHRS and CDR2 YFSETQ come from the germline V gene. V trimming: 3 bases; J trimming: 1 base; junction bases outside the gene matches: 2. This CDR3 contains 14 residues. DNA for the CDR3: TGCGCCAGCAGCTGGACAGGGTGGAACACTGAAGCTTTCTTT. Translated: CASSWTGWNTEAFF.

The chain links TRBV6-1 to TRBJ1-5; D is undetermined. Germline V gene lookup returns CDR1 MNHNS and CDR2 SASEGT. The length of the CDR3 is 13 residues. V was cut by 6 bases and J by 1 base, with 7 bases left in between. CDR3 coding DNA: TGTGCCAGCAGGTTTGACAGCAATCAGCCCCAGCATTTT. Protein: CASRFDSNQPQHF.

The chain joins TRBV28 to TRBJ2-3; no clear D gene. Germline lookup yields CDR1 MDHEN and CDR2 SYDVKM. V lost 6 bases and J 4 bases, leaving 23 bases between the germline ends. The CDR3 consists of 17 residues. The CDR3 region has the DNA TGTGCCAGCAGCCTTCCCCAATCAGCCAGTGGCCCAGATACGCAGTATTTT. This codes for CASSLPQSASGPDTQYF.

This rearrangement joins TRBV19 to TRBJ2-5; D tentatively reads TRBD1 or TRBD2 (5 bases each). Germline-derived CDR1 and CDR2 are LNHDA and SQIVND (reference sequence). Trimming stripped 5 bases from V and 1 base from J, with 17 bases between. The CDR3 consists of 16 residues. The CDR3 here is CASSSPPGRSQETQYF. The CDR3 DNA is TGTGCCAGTAGTTCCCCTCCGGGACGAAGCCAAGAGACCCAGTACTTC.

This clone occurred once. V and J are TRBV4-1 and TRBJ1-4, with 9 nucleotides matching TRBD1. This CDR3 contains 16 residues. The V gene end was trimmed by 2 bases and the J gene end by 8 bases; junction bases not matched to a gene: 9. Germline lookup yields CDR1 MGHRA and CDR2 YSYEKL. In DNA form, the CDR3 reads TGCGCCAGCAGCCAACCACAGGGGGCGACGAGGGAAAAACTGTTTTTT. Its protein product is CASSQPQGATREKLFF.

The chain links TRBV7-2 to TRBJ2-2; TRBD1 is a possible D gene (6 bases). V gave up 2 bases and J gave up 5 bases, with 15 bases separating them. The CDR3 has 16 amino acids. CDR1 SGHTA and CDR2 FQGNSA come from the germline V gene. CDR3 bases: TGTGCCAGCAGCTTATGGGGCCAGGGGTTAACCGGGGAGCTGTTTTTT. Encoded protein: CASSLWGQGLTGELFF.

The chain carries TRBV10-3 and TRBJ1-1; D gene unclear. CDR3 length equals 13 residues. The V gene lost 0 bases and the J gene lost 13 bases, with 15 bases spanning the gap. Germline V lookup: CDR1 ENHRY, CDR2 SYGVKD. The DNA for the CDR3 is TGTGCCATCAGTGAGTCTAGCACCGGGGAGGTTTTCTTT. Amino acids: CAISESSTGEVFF.

The gene calls are TRBV7-2 and TRBJ2-3, with 10 bases aligning to TRBD2. The germline V gene encodes CDR1 SGHTA and CDR2 FQGNSA. V shed 3 bases, J shed 2 bases, and the junction held 14 bases outside the gene matches. CDR3 size: 19 residues. CDR3 in amino acids: CASSFASGSQRGFTDTQYF. CDR3 bases: TGTGCCAGCAGCTTCGCTAGCGGGAGCCAAAGGGGGTTCACAGATACGCAGTATTTT.

V gene TRBV5-1 combines with J gene TRBJ2-7; 12 bases match TRBD2. From germline, CDR1 is SGHRS and CDR2 YFSETQ. This CDR3 comprises 16 residues. V lost 0 bases to trimming and J lost 5 bases; unmatched junction nucleotides: 6. The chain's CDR3 is CASSLGLAGGRHEQYF. The DNA of the CDR3 is TGCGCCAGCAGCTTGGGGCTAGCGGGAGGGCGACACGAGCAGTACTTC.

The chain uses TRBV29-1 and TRBJ1-2, with TRBD1 matching 8 bases. The CDR3 has 13 residues. With 6 bases clipped from V and 6 bases from J, the junction kept 9 bases outside the gene matches. The V gene's germline CDR1 is SQVTM and CDR2 ANQGSEA. For the CDR3, the DNA is TGCAGCGTCGGCGGGTCGACAGGGGATGGCTACACCTTC. Its protein is CSVGGSTGDGYTF.

The V call is TRBV2, the J call TRBJ1-2; perhaps TRBD1 as D (6 bases). CDR3 length: 14 residues. V lost 6 bases and J lost 4, with 15 bases in between. Germline assignment: CDR1 SNHLY and CDR2 FYNNEI. The CDR3 nucleotides are TGTGCCAGCAGCGAGGACAGCTTTATCTATGGCTACACCTTC. This gives the protein CASSEDSFIYGYTF.

J is TRBJ1-2 and V is TRBV28; possibly TRBD1 for D (5 bases). The ends were cut back, 5 bases at V and 4 bases at J, with 8 bases in the middle. Germline CDR1 is MDHEN and CDR2 is SYDVKM. The CDR3 has 12 residues. The CDR3 sequence is CASSGGGYGYTF. CDR3 coding DNA: TGTGCCAGCAGTGGGGGAGGCTATGGCTACACCTTC.

This clone was seen a few times. The chain uses TRBV25-1 and TRBJ1-1; no definite D call. This CDR3 has 11 amino acids. V shed 5 bases and J shed 6 bases, with 7 bases lying between them. Germline CDR1 and CDR2: MGHDK and SYGVNS. CDR3 sequence: CASSWAAEAFF. In nucleotides, the CDR3 is TGTGCCAGCAGTTGGGCAGCTGAAGCTTTCTTT.

The CDR3 DNA is TGTGCCAGCAGTGAATCAAGGGGTCTCTACAATGAGCAGTTCTTC. Residues: CASSESRGLYNEQFF. This sequence joins TRBV2 and TRBJ2-1; D perhaps matches TRBD1 (5 bases). V was cut by 2 bases and J by 3 bases, with 11 bases left in between. The germline V gene has CDR1 SNHLY and CDR2 FYNNEI. The CDR3 contains 15 residues. Looking up the rest from reference TRBV2 and TRBJ2-1 gives the full variable domain: EPEVTQTPSHQVTQMGQEVILRCVPISNHLYFYWYRQILGQKVEFLVSFYNNEISEKSEIFDDQFSVERPDGSNFTLKIRSTKLEDSAMYFCASSESRGLYNEQFFGPGTRLTVL.

The chain recombines TRBV5-1 with TRBJ1-4, with TRBD1 matching 10 bases. The CDR3 runs to 14 residues. Trimming removed 4 bases from V and 7 bases from J; junction bases left unmatched: 4. Germline CDR1 reads SGHRS; CDR2 reads YFSETQ. CDR3 sequence reads: CASSGDRGGEKLFF. CDR3 nucleotides: TGCGCCAGCAGCGGGGACAGGGGCGGTGAAAAACTGTTTTTT.

J is TRBJ2-7 and V is TRBV10-3, with TRBD1 matching 9 bases. Germline CDR1 and CDR2: ENHRY and SYGVKD. The CDR3 has 14 amino acids. Unmatched junction bases numbered 11, after V lost 9 bases and J lost 5 bases. The CDR3 coding sequence is TGTGCCATTAAATCAAAGGACAGGGGAGACGAGCAGTACTTC. Translating gives CAIKSKDRGDEQYF.

This chain links TRBV6-5 with TRBJ2-7; 8 positions agree with TRBD1. The V gene's germline CDR1 is MNHEY and CDR2 SVGAGI. Trimming took 6 bases from V and 9 from J; bases not matched to a gene: 16. The length of the CDR3 is 15 residues. In nucleotides, the CDR3 is TGTGCCAGCAGGCCCGCAGGGACAGGCCCTCCAGGGCAGTACTTC. Its protein product is CASRPAGTGPPGQYF.

This chain uses TRBV5-1 with TRBJ1-4, with D possibly being TRBD1 (6 bases). Germline lookup yields CDR1 SGHRS and CDR2 YFSETQ. Trimming pared 4 bases from V and 7 bases from J, leaving 17 bases between. The CDR3 is 15 amino acids. The CDR3 loop is CASSGVGGGGEKLFF. The CDR3 DNA is TGCGCCAGCAGCGGGGTCGGGGGCGGAGGTGAAAAACTGTTTTTT. Combining the CDR3 with reference TRBV5-1 and TRBJ1-4 gives the whole variable domain KAGVTQTPRYLIKTRGQQVTLSCSPISGHRSVSWYQQTPGQGLQFLFEYFSETQRNKGNFPGRFSGRQFSNSRSEMNVSTLELGDSALYLCASSGVGGGGEKLFFGSGTQLSVL.

The rearrangement links TRBV6-5 to TRBJ2-7, with 7 bases that match TRBD2. The germline gives CDR1 MNHEY, CDR2 SVGAGI. The CDR3 is 15 amino acids. V lost 0 bases to trimming and J lost 6 bases; unmatched junction nucleotides: 8. The CDR3 region is CASSYSPRSGGEQYF. CDR3 nucleotides: TGTGCCAGCAGTTACTCCCCTCGGTCGGGAGGCGAGCAGTACTTC.

In the case of this clone: The same CDR3 arises from other DNA sequences in this sample as well. This sequence joins TRBV9 and TRBJ2-3, with D perhaps matching TRBD2 (5 bases). Trimming took 3 bases from V and 0 from J, leaving 5 bases between them. CDR1 and CDR2 (germline): SGDLS, YYNGEE. The CDR3 is 13 amino acids. CDR3 nucleotide sequence: TGTGCCAGCAGCGGCGGGAGCACAGATACGCAGTATTTT. Translation gives CASSGGSTDTQYF. Looking up the rest from reference TRBV9 and TRBJ2-3 gives the full variable domain: DSGVTQTPKHLITATGQRVTLRCSPRSGDLSVYWYQQSLDQGLQFLIQYYNGEERAKGNILERFSAQQFPDLHSELNLSSLELGDSALYFCASSGGSTDTQYFGPGTRLTVL.